This TCR beta chain was sequenced during a study of control samples from healthy donors and cancer patients. CDR1 is SQVTM, CDR2 ANQGSEA, per germline. This CDR3 region has 13 residues. Trimming left V 5 bases short and J 4 bases short, with 13 bases between. Assay: immunoSEQ multiplex PCR; the TCRdb copy retains only in-frame clones and omits some. The sample yields around 140,000 clones, about 90% seen once. The chain uses TRBV29-1 and TRBJ2-3; TRBD1 might be the D (6 bases). The TCR sequence derives from a woman in her forties or fifties in good health. Sample: blood. CDR3 DNA: TGCAGCGTTCATGGGGGCCCAGCAGATACGCAGTATTTT. This codes for CSVHGGPADTQYF.